The rows below give T cell receptor beta chains drawn from one sample of a study of blood T cell repertoires in COVID-19. Clones were sequenced by immunoSEQ multiplex PCR, and TCRdb holds only the in-frame ones, with some missing. The sample carries 150,000 to 200,000 clones, over 80% recorded once. Sequenced input: peripheral blood. Every receptor here comes from a woman aged 65 to 85 with COVID-19, enrolled during active disease. Each CDR3 is given with its conserved first and last residue. D genes are given only for firm matches. Clone size is stated in some rows and not others, as once, few, many or a class when expanded.

>TRBJ2-3|TRBV3-1/TRBV3-2|TRBD2|NA
TGTGCCAGCAGCCAAGGGCTAGCGGGTACGCAGTATTTT
CASSQGLAGTQYF
>TRBJ2-3|TRBV3-1/TRBV3-2|TRBD2|NA
TGTGCCAGCAGCCTGATTAGCGGGGTAAGCACAGATACGCAGTATTTT
CASSLISGVSTDTQYF
>TRBJ2-7|TRBV2|TRBD1|once
TGTGCCAGTACACAGGGGATGTCCTACGAGCAGTACTTC
CASTQGMSYEQYF
>TRBJ2-5|TRBV7-2|NA|NA
TGTGCCAGCAGCTTAGCCCCGGGGGGCCGGCAAGAGACCCAGTACTTC
CASSLAPGGRQETQYF
>TRBJ2-5|TRBV9|TRBD2|NA
TGTGCCAGCAGCGTAGGGGCGGGAGGGATAGAGACCCAGTACTTC
CASSVGAGGIETQYF
>TRBJ2-3|TRBV7-2|NA|NA
TGTGCCAGCAGCTTACGAGCGCCCCCGGGGGAGACGCAGTATTTT
CASSLRAPPGETQYF
>TRBJ2-2|TRBV3-1/TRBV3-2|NA|NA
TGTGCCAGCAGTCAGGCCTGGGGGCGGAACACCGGGGAGCTGTTTTTT
CASSQAWGRNTGELFF
>TRBJ2-2|TRBV30|TRBD1|NA
TGTGCCTGGAACAGGGGGTGGATCGGGGAGCTGTTTTTT
CAWNRGWIGELFF
>TRBJ1-2|TRBV7-9|TRBD1|NA
TGTGCCAGCAGCCGAGATCCGGGACAGGGAAGATACTATGGCTACACCTTC
CASSRDPGQGRYYGYTF
>TRBJ2-7|TRBV7-6|TRBD2|NA
TGTGCCAGCAGCCCCCGTGGGACTAGCGGAATTTACGAGCAGTACTTC
CASSPRGTSGIYEQYF
>TRBJ2-3|TRBV9|NA|NA
TGTGCCAGCAGCGCCGGACAGACAGATACGCAGTATTTT
CASSAGQTDTQYF
>TRBJ2-2|TRBV7-8|NA|once
TGTGCCAGCAGCGCCCGACAGAACACCGGGGAGCTGTTTTTT
CASSARQNTGELFF
>TRBJ1-2|TRBV2|NA|NA
TGTGCCAGCAGTCAGGACACTTTTAACTATGGCTACACCTTC
CASSQDTFNYGYTF
>TRBJ1-5|TRBV6-2/TRBV6-3|NA|NA
TGTGCCAGCAGTTACTCGGCGGTTGGCGGCCCCCAGCATTTT
CASSYSAVGGPQHF
>TRBJ2-1|TRBV21-1|NA|NA
TGTGCCAGCAGCACAAATTACTCCTCTAGCGGGATGAACAATGAGCAGTTCTTC
CASSTNYSSSGMNNEQFF
>TRBJ2-1|TRBV27|TRBD2|NA
TGTGCCAGCCGTCGACTAGCGGGAGGGGATGAGCAGTTCTTC
CASRRLAGGDEQFF
>TRBJ2-2|TRBV9|TRBD1|once
TGTGCCAGCAGCGTTACCGGGACAGGGAACACCGGGGAGCTGTTTTTT
CASSVTGTGNTGELFF
>TRBJ1-2|TRBV7-2|NA|NA
TGTGCCAGCAGCTTAGAAGGGGGTGGACAGCGTCTGGACTATGGCTACACCTTC
CASSLEGGGQRLDYGYTF
>TRBJ1-3|TRBV10-3|NA|once
TGTGCCATCATGAACAGTATTTTTGGAAACACCATATATTTT
CAIMNSIFGNTIYF
>TRBJ1-2|TRBV28|TRBD1|NA
TGTGCCAGCAGCAAACTAGGGGGCGTGAACTATGGCTACACCTTC
CASSKLGGVNYGYTF